This is a list of T cell receptor beta chains from one sample in a study of CD8 T cells in Susac syndrome. TCRdb itself ran the immunoSEQ multiplex PCR reads through MiXCR, one entry per CDR3 protein. The repertoire consists of 150,000 to 200,000 distinct CDR3 sequences, with 80% to 95% occurring once and the leading ten covering roughly 0.1%. The specimen sequenced was CD4+ T cells from PBMCs. These receptor sequences come from a human donor with multiple sclerosis. Both conserved end residues are part of each CDR3. A D gene is named only where the DNA matches it firmly. Rows give clone size only sometimes, using once, few, many, or a class for an expanded clone.

d_gene | abundance | j_gene | v_gene | CDR3aa | CDR3nt
. | . | TRBJ1-2 | TRBV7-6 | CASSPGLDGYTF | TGTGCCAGCAGCCCGGGGCTGGATGGCTACACCTTC
TRBD2 | . | TRBJ2-7 | TRBV11-1 | CASSSPRITGRLAGRYEQYF | TGTGCCAGCAGCTCCCCCCGGATTACAGGGCGGCTAGCGGGCAGGTACGAGCAGTACTTC
TRBD1 | . | TRBJ1-6 | TRBV5-4 | CASSLLLRGFNSPLHF | TGTGCCAGCAGCTTGTTGCTCAGGGGGTTTAATTCACCCCTCCACTTT
TRBD2 | . | TRBJ2-7 | TRBV6-5 | CASRPTSGGYEQYF | TGTGCCAGCAGGCCGACTAGCGGGGGCTACGAGCAGTACTTC
. | . | TRBJ1-2 | TRBV3-1 | CASSQSGTSAGYTF | TGTGCCAGCAGCCAATCCGGGACCTCGGCTGGCTACACCTTC
TRBD1 | . | TRBJ1-2 | TRBV12-3/TRBV12-4 | CASSIGTGGLYGYTF | TGTGCCAGCAGTATCGGGACAGGGGGGCTCTATGGCTACACCTTC
. | . | TRBJ1-2 | TRBV19 | CASRTDPYGYTF | TGTGCCAGTAGGACAGACCCCTATGGCTACACCTTC
. | . | TRBJ2-7 | TRBV4-1 | CASSRLQGWVYEQYF | TGCGCCAGCAGCCGACTGCAGGGCTGGGTCTACGAGCAGTACTTC
. | . | TRBJ2-3 | TRBV5-6 | CASSPTSADTQYF | TGTGCCAGCAGCCCAACATCAGCAGATACGCAGTATTTT
TRBD2 | . | TRBJ2-3 | TRBV6-5 | CASSYAGTTRPTDTQYF | TGTGCCAGCAGTTACGCCGGGACTACTCGCCCTACAGATACGCAGTATTTT
. | . | TRBJ1-5 | TRBV12-5 | CASGLVLGRGKNQPQHF | TGTGCTAGTGGTTTGGTATTGGGCAGGGGAAAAAATCAGCCCCAGCATTTT
. | . | TRBJ1-1 | TRBV29-1 | CSVVVGASEAFF | TGCAGCGTTGTAGTTGGGGCGAGTGAAGCTTTCTTT
. | once | TRBJ2-3 | TRBV6-2/TRBV6-3 | CASSYPGTTDTQYF | TGTGCCAGCAGTTACCCAGGGACCACAGATACGCAGTATTTT
TRBD2 | . | TRBJ2-7 | TRBV16 | CASSPPGRGLPGRYEQYF | TGTGCCAGCAGCCCCCCGGGGAGGGGCCTGCCGGGCCGCTACGAGCAGTACTTC